The next 5 T cell receptor beta chains were all read from a single sample in a study of response to subunit inactivated influenza vaccine. Using its own MiXCR run on the RT-PCR reads, TCRdb lists one record per CDR3 protein. The table has more than 200,000 distinct CDR3 sequences, 12% seen once; the top ten hold under 10%. The material sequenced was non-naive T cells sorted from PBMCs, taken approximately 15 days before vaccination. The receptors were sampled from a man aged 45-65 years who received an inactivated influenza vaccine.

This clonotype was detected ten times or more. This sequence joins TRBV2 and TRBJ2-1; D remains unclear. Germline CDR1 SNHLY, CDR2 FYNNEI. The V end lost 3 bases, the J end lost 7 bases, and 4 bases lay between the germline ends. CDR3 length equals 11 residues. The CDR3 reads CASSDWNEQFF. CDR3 nucleotide sequence: TGTGCCAGCAGTGATTGGAATGAGCAGTTCTTC.

This clonotype was counted many times. The V gene is TRBV11-2, the J gene TRBJ2-5; 12 bases align to TRBD2. The germline V gene encodes CDR1 SGHAT and CDR2 FQNNGV. Trimming took 7 bases from V and 5 from J; bases not matched to a gene: 2. The CDR3 has 13 residues. CDR3 bases: TGTGCCAGCAAGCTAGCGGGGGGGGAGACCCAGTACTTC. Translated, it gives CASKLAGGETQYF.

This clonotype was observed a few times. The rearrangement joins TRBV6-2 or TRBV6-3 to TRBJ1-1, with D possibly TRBD1 on 5 matching bases. The germline gives CDR1 MNHEY, CDR2 SVGEGT. The CDR3 has 14 residues. Trimming took 8 bases from V and 3 from J, leaving 16 bases between them. The CDR3 coding sequence is TGTGCCAGCTGTTCTGGGGGGGTGTACACTGAAGCTTTCTTT. The encoded protein is CASCSGGVYTEAFF.

This clonotype has ten or more counts. The rearrangement joins TRBV6-1 to TRBJ2-7, with D perhaps TRBD1 or TRBD2 (5 bases each). With 6 bases removed from V and 7 bases from J, the gap between germline ends came to 16 bases. The germline V gene encodes CDR1 MNHNS and CDR2 SASEGT. The CDR3 totals 13 residues. CDR3 residues: CASSSDWGTEQYF. The CDR3 nucleotides are TGTGCCAGCAGCTCCGATTGGGGGACGGAGCAGTACTTC.

The rearrangement uses TRBV29-1 and TRBJ2-3, with D possibly TRBD2 on 5 matching bases. This CDR3 comprises 15 residues. V was trimmed by 4 bases and J by 2 bases, leaving 16 bases between them. CDR1 is SQVTM, CDR2 ANQGSEA, per germline. The CDR3, as DNA: TGCAGCGTTGGAAGCAGAGCGGAGCACACAGATACGCAGTATTTT. This translates into CSVGSRAEHTDTQYF.